The clone carrying this T cell receptor beta chain is categorized as large (0.1 to 1%). Its target is not known. This CDR3 is 17 amino acids long. Trimming took 5 bases from V and 6 from J; bases not matched to a gene: 14. The germline gives CDR1 SGHNT, CDR2 YENEEA. The sample belongs to a study of graft-versus-host responses after intestinal transplantation. Study in general: All of the recipients had induction that used anti-thymocyte globulin, then tacrolimus and steroids for approximately 3 years.

Whole-study results and caveats: Declines in HvG clones occurring early post-transplant were associated with peak circulating GvH clone levels. GvH clones occurred in recipient marrow; some first appeared in ileum or blood. Patients with graft-donor T cell macrochimerism had high graft-versus-host to host-versus-graft clonal ratios in allografts.

Researchers processed graft tissue to release intraepithelial and lamina propria lymphocytes. Repertoires were generated with immunoSEQ multiplex PCR, while TCRdb's copy carries only in-frame clones and drops some. The sample has some 8,200 clones, about three quarters seen once. The J gene is TRBJ2-2, the V gene TRBV11-3; TRBD1 matches 8 bases. The sequencing used ileum tissue, collected approximately 31 weeks after intestinal transplant. This receptor was identified in a human patient who received an intestinal transplant, so some T cells may come from the graft donor. The CDR3 nucleotides read TGTGCCAGCAGCACCTACAGGGGGAGGACGGGGGCCGGGGAGCTGTTTTTT. Translated: CASSTYRGRTGAGELFF.